This passage covers 30 T cell receptor beta chains from one sample sequenced in a study of siplizumab effects on memory and regulatory T cells. Some clones are missing from TCRdb's copy, which holds only in-frame ones; the method was immunoSEQ multiplex PCR. The sample contains about 100,000 clones, 94% of which appear only once. The specimen sequenced was Tregs sorted from blood. These receptors were obtained from a human donor in good health.

DNA of the CDR3: TGTGCCAGCAGCAGAACACTCTACGAGCAGTACTTC. Encoded protein: CASSRTLYEQYF. V gene TRBV7-9 combines with J gene TRBJ2-7; D unresolved. CDR3 length: 12 amino acids. V was clipped by 5 bases and J by 3 bases, with 8 bases between them. Per the germline V gene, CDR1 is SEHNR and CDR2 is FQNEAQ (reference sequence).

CDR3 bases: TGTGCCAGCAGTTATGAGGCCGGATTGACTGAAGCTTTCTTT. Its protein product is CASSYEAGLTEAFF. This chain connects TRBV6-5 to TRBJ1-1; D call uncertain. This CDR3 region has 14 residues. CDR1 is MNHEY, CDR2 SVGAGI, per germline. The ends were cut back, 3 bases at V and 5 bases at J, with 13 bases in the middle.

This rearrangement joins TRBV29-1 to TRBJ2-2; D gene ambiguous. The CDR3 totals 11 residues. V gave up 7 bases and J gave up 7 bases, with 10 bases separating them. Germline CDR1 reads SQVTM; CDR2 reads ANQGSEA. The CDR3 DNA is TGCAGCGCCAACCCCGGCGGGGAGCTGTTTTTT. Amino acids: CSANPGGELFF.

This chain uses TRBV11-2 with TRBJ2-3, with D possibly matching TRBD1 (6 bases). V lost 3 bases to trimming and J lost 0 bases, with 13 bases between them. The CDR3 is 16 amino acids. Germline V lookup: CDR1 SGHAT, CDR2 FQNNGV. The CDR3 protein is CASSFGRTESTDTQYF. The CDR3 DNA reads TGTGCCAGCAGCTTCGGAAGGACAGAAAGCACAGATACGCAGTATTTT.

This clone was observed once. This rearrangement joins TRBV21-1 to TRBJ2-7; the table's D call, TRBD2, was not checked against the DNA. TRBV21-1 is described as a pseudogene. The CDR3 totals 14 residues. Written as DNA, the CDR3 is TGTGCCAGCGGGGGGAGGAGTAGGGCCTACGAGCAGTACTTC. It is translated as CASGGRSRAYEQYF.

The chain recombines TRBV30 with TRBJ1-5; unclear D gene. The CDR3 loop spans 13 amino acids. With 3 bases removed from V and 4 bases from J, the gap between germline ends came to 10 bases. Germline V gene sequence: CDR1 GTSNPN, CDR2 SVGIG (reference sequence). DNA of the CDR3: TGTGCCTGGAGAGAGGACCAAAATCAGCCCCAGCATTTT. As protein: CAWREDQNQPQHF. The entire variable domain, with the rest obtained from reference TRBV30 and TRBJ1-5, is as follows: SQTIHQWPATLVQPVGSPLSLECTVEGTSNPNLYWYRQAAGRGLQLLFYSVGIGQISSEVPQNLSASRPQDRQFILSSKKLLLSDSGFYLCAWREDQNQPQHFGDGTRLSIL.

The genes are TRBV28 and TRBJ1-1; 8 positions agree with TRBD1. This CDR3 has 16 amino acids. The germline V gene encodes CDR1 MDHEN and CDR2 SYDVKM. Trimming removed 6 bases from V and 6 bases from J; junction bases left unmatched: 15. The CDR3 bases are TGTGCCAGCAGCTCCAGATGGACAGGGTCTCTTTCTGAAGCTTTCTTT. Protein product: CASSSRWTGSLSEAFF.

This clone was found a few times. The chain links TRBV19 to TRBJ2-1; D is uncertain. The V gene lost 5 bases and the J gene lost 8 bases, with 7 bases spanning the gap. This CDR3 has 11 amino acids. From germline, CDR1 is LNHDA and CDR2 SQIVND (reference sequence). CDR3 in amino acids: CASSGVDEQFF. The CDR3 nucleotides read TGTGCCAGTAGTGGAGTCGATGAGCAGTTCTTC.

This chain joins TRBV30 and TRBJ2-7, with 9 positions matching TRBD2. In germline, CDR1 is GTSNPN, CDR2 SVGIG (reference sequence). The CDR3 has 14 amino acids. The J segment lost 6 bases and the V segment lost 3 bases, leaving 9 bases of the junction unmatched. Here the CDR3 reads CAWRPGTSIPEQYF. For the CDR3, the DNA is TGTGCCTGGAGGCCCGGGACTAGCATCCCCGAGCAGTACTTC.

J is TRBJ2-7 and V is TRBV11-2, with 12 positions matching TRBD2. CDR3 length: 14 amino acids. V shed 5 bases, J shed 3 bases, and the junction held 2 bases outside the gene matches. Looked up from germline, CDR1 is SGHAT and CDR2 is FQNNGV. CDR3 sequence reads: CASSRTSGNYEQYF. In nucleotides, the CDR3 is TGTGCCAGCAGCCGGACTAGCGGGAACTACGAGCAGTACTTC.

The table lists this clone with a count of one. The V gene is TRBV15, the J gene TRBJ2-2; TRBD2 agrees at 9 bases. The ends lost 1 base at V and 7 bases at J; junction bases unmatched: 13. Germline V CDR1 and CDR2: LNHNV, YYDKDF (reference sequence). The length of the CDR3 is 18 residues. CDR3: CATSRGLFGGRGSGELFF. In nucleotides, the CDR3 is TGTGCCACCAGCAGAGGATTATTTGGCGGGAGGGGGAGCGGGGAGCTGTTTTTT.

V and J are TRBV4-1 and TRBJ2-5; 7 bases line up with TRBD2. Germline assignment: CDR1 MGHRA and CDR2 YSYEKL. Trimming removed 2 bases from V and 5 bases from J; junction bases left unmatched: 2. The CDR3 covers 13 residues. The CDR3 loop reads CASSQQRGETQYF. Written as DNA, the CDR3 is TGCGCCAGCAGCCAACAGCGGGGTGAGACCCAGTACTTC.

CDR3 sequence: CASSLLTKKTQYF. In DNA form, the CDR3 reads TGTGCCAGCAGCTTACTGACCAAGAAAACCCAGTACTTC. The V gene is TRBV7-8, the J gene TRBJ2-5; D gene uncertain. The ends were cut back, 2 bases at V and 8 bases at J, with 12 bases in the middle. CDR3 length: 13 amino acids. Germline CDR1 is SGHVS and CDR2 is FQNEAQ.

This clone was picked up one time. The CDR3: CASSGTSGYTGELFF. The CDR3 bases are TGCGCCAGCTCCGGGACTAGCGGATACACCGGGGAGCTGTTTTTT. V is TRBV5-1 and J is TRBJ2-2; TRBD2 aligns across 11 bases. V shed 7 bases, J shed 3 bases, and the junction held 5 bases outside the gene matches. CDR3 length: 15 residues. Germline V gives CDR1 SGHRS, CDR2 YFSETQ.

The chain recombines TRBV5-1 with TRBJ2-3, with 11 bases lining up with TRBD2. Trimming removed 2 bases from V and 0 bases from J; junction bases left unmatched: 2. CDR1 SGHRS and CDR2 YFSETQ come from the germline V gene. The length of the CDR3 is 16 residues. The CDR3 loop reads CASSFRLAGSTDTQYF. The CDR3 DNA sequence: TGCGCCAGCAGCTTCCGACTAGCGGGAAGCACAGATACGCAGTATTTT. The variable domain in full, with the rest retrieved from reference TRBV5-1 and TRBJ2-3, is KAGVTQTPRYLIKTRGQQVTLSCSPISGHRSVSWYQQTPGQGLQFLFEYFSETQRNKGNFPGRFSGRQFSNSRSEMNVSTLELGDSALYLCASSFRLAGSTDTQYFGPGTRLTVL.

The chain links TRBV2 to TRBJ1-6; D is possibly TRBD1 (5 bases). CDR3 length equals 15 residues. Germline CDR1 and CDR2: SNHLY and FYNNEI. V was shortened by 2 bases and J by 7 bases, with 12 bases between the two germline ends. DNA of the CDR3: TGTGCCAGCAGTGAACAGACAGTAGGAAATTCACCCCTCCACTTT. Its translation: CASSEQTVGNSPLHF. The full variable domain, completed using reference TRBV2 and TRBJ1-6, is EPEVTQTPSHQVTQMGQEVILRCVPISNHLYFYWYRQILGQKVEFLVSFYNNEISEKSEIFDDQFSVERPDGSNFTLKIRSTKLEDSAMYFCASSEQTVGNSPLHFGNGTRLTVT.

The CDR3 DNA sequence: TGTGCCAGCAGCTTAGAGGGGGGGGCAGGCCAGCCCCAGCATTTT. Residues: CASSLEGGAGQPQHF. V usage is TRBV7-9 and J usage is TRBJ1-5; a possible D gene is TRBD1 (6 bases). Per the germline V gene, CDR1 is SEHNR and CDR2 is FQNEAQ (reference sequence). V shed 1 base and J shed 7 bases, with 14 bases lying between them. CDR3 size: 15 residues.

This chain uses TRBV18 with TRBJ1-5; 12 nucleotides match TRBD1. Germline V gene sequence: CDR1 KGHSH, CDR2 LQKENI. V shed 6 bases and J 5 bases; nucleotides not matched to a gene: 14. This CDR3 region has 18 residues. The CDR3 reads CASSSGTGGAFVYQPQHF. CDR3 DNA: TGTGCCAGCTCGTCCGGGACAGGGGGCGCATTTGTCTATCAGCCCCAGCATTTT.

This clone was seen a few times. This rearrangement joins TRBV7-9 to TRBJ1-1; D uncertain. V gave up 1 base and J gave up 5 bases, with 8 bases separating them. Looked up from germline, CDR1 is SEHNR and CDR2 is FQNEAQ (reference sequence). CDR3 size: 13 residues. The CDR3, as DNA: TGTGCCAGCAGCTTAGAGGTAGAAACTGAAGCTTTCTTT. Its protein product is CASSLEVETEAFF. The variable domain in full, completed from reference TRBV7-9 and TRBJ1-1, reads DTGVSQNPRHKITKRGQNVTFRCDPISEHNRLYWYRQTLGQGPEFLTYFQNEAQLEKSRLLSDRFSAERPKGSFSTLEIQRTEQGDSAMYLCASSLEVETEAFFGQGTRLTVV.

V usage is TRBV7-9 and J usage is TRBJ1-5; D unresolved. The V and J ends lost 4 bases and 7 bases respectively, with 14 bases between them. Germline values: CDR1 SEHNR, CDR2 FQNEAQ (reference sequence). The CDR3 extends over 14 amino acids. The CDR3 reads CASSSAAVPQPQHF. The CDR3 bases are TGTGCCAGCAGCTCGGCGGCGGTCCCCCAGCCCCAGCATTTT.

V and J are TRBV12-5 and TRBJ2-3, with D possibly called TRBD1 or TRBD2 (5 bases each). Germline values: CDR1 LGHNT, CDR2 FRNRAP. The V gene lost 3 bases and the J gene lost 2 bases, with 9 bases spanning the gap. The CDR3 sequence is 14 residues long. CDR3 nucleotide sequence: TGTGCTAGTGGTTTAGGGACCTTCACAGATACGCAGTATTTT. This translates into CASGLGTFTDTQYF.

This chain joins TRBV19 and TRBJ2-1, with TRBD2 identical over 11 bases. This CDR3 has 18 residues. Per the germline V gene, CDR1 is LNHDA and CDR2 is SQIVND (reference sequence). The V segment lost 0 bases and the J segment 7 bases; nucleotides outside the gene matches: 11. The CDR3, as DNA: TGTGCCAGTAGTATAGACTTTTCCGGGACTAGCGGAAGAAATGAGCAGTTCTTC. Residues: CASSIDFSGTSGRNEQFF.

The CDR3 loop is CASSERGGTEAFF. DNA for the CDR3: TGTGCCAGCAGTGAACGTGGGGGCACTGAAGCTTTCTTT. The chain uses TRBV6-1 and TRBJ1-1; TRBD1 is a possible D gene (5 bases). This CDR3 is built from 13 residues. Trimming stripped 2 bases from V and 4 bases from J, with 8 bases between. Germline V gives CDR1 MNHNS, CDR2 SASEGT.

The chain joins TRBV6-6 to TRBJ1-4; D gene unclear. The CDR3 extends over 14 amino acids. Germline V CDR1 and CDR2: MNHNY, SVGAGI (reference sequence). Trimming cost V 5 bases and J 8 bases, with 15 bases left between them. The CDR3 region has the DNA TGTGCCAGCAGTCCAGTGAATCGTTGGGAAAAACTGTTTTTT. It translates to CASSPVNRWEKLFF.

The rearrangement links TRBV7-3 to TRBJ2-2; 7 bases match TRBD2. Germline values: CDR1 SGHTA, CDR2 FQGTGA. V was clipped by 8 bases and J by 4 bases; unmatched bases: 4. This CDR3 has 13 residues. CDR3 coding DNA: TGTGCCAGCCGGCTAGCGGTCACCGGGGAGCTGTTTTTT. Its protein product is CASRLAVTGELFF.

This clone was found once. The CDR3 DNA sequence: TGTGCCAGCAGCTCCCCGGCGCACTCCGGGACAGGGGCCTGGGAGCAGTTCTTC. Translating it yields CASSSPAHSGTGAWEQFF. The rearrangement uses TRBV5-8 and TRBJ2-1; 10 nucleotides align to TRBD1. J gave up 10 bases and V 3 bases, and 19 bases lay outside the gene matches. From germline, CDR1 is SGHTS and CDR2 YDEGEE. The CDR3 spans 18 residues.

The chain uses TRBV6-5 and TRBJ2-1; D not certain. With 1 base removed from V and 7 bases from J, the gap between germline ends came to 17 bases. Germline assignment: CDR1 MNHEY and CDR2 SVGAGI. The CDR3 is made up of 16 amino acids. CDR3 in DNA: TGTGCCAGCAGTTACTATGGGGATGGTTGGGCTAATGAGCAGTTCTTC. Its translation is CASSYYGDGWANEQFF.

The J gene is TRBJ2-5, the V gene TRBV7-9, with D possibly matching TRBD1 (5 bases). With the DNA end fitting TRBJ2-7 better, the J assignment may be wrong. Germline CDR1 SEHNR, CDR2 FQNEAQ (reference sequence). The CDR3 contains 19 residues. CDR3 nucleotide sequence: TGTGCCAGCAGCTTCCCAAGAGGCGCGGTGGTCAGGGAAACCTACGAGCAGTACTTC. Its translation: CASSFPRGAVVRETYEQYF.

The rearrangement joins TRBV11-2 to TRBJ1-1; no firm D call. Germline V gives CDR1 SGHAT, CDR2 FQNNGV. Trimming stripped 6 bases from V and 1 base from J, with 21 bases between. The CDR3 runs to 17 residues. The CDR3 reads CASSRVRRRVANTEAFF. The DNA of the CDR3 is TGTGCCAGCAGTCGAGTGAGGAGGAGGGTGGCGAACACTGAAGCTTTCTTT.

The V gene is TRBV5-1, the J gene TRBJ2-7; a weak D match, TRBD2 (6 bases). V was pared by 4 bases and J by 0 bases, with 26 bases between. Germline V lookup: CDR1 SGHRS, CDR2 YFSETQ. CDR3 length: 19 residues. This CDR3 is CASSGEVRRSEGSSYEQYF. The CDR3 DNA sequence: TGCGCCAGCAGCGGAGAGGTCCGTCGGTCGGAGGGTTCCTCCTACGAGCAGTACTTC. The full variable domain, rest sourced from reference TRBV5-1 and TRBJ2-7, is KAGVTQTPRYLIKTRGQQVTLSCSPISGHRSVSWYQQTPGQGLQFLFEYFSETQRNKGNFPGRFSGRQFSNSRSEMNVSTLELGDSALYLCASSGEVRRSEGSSYEQYFGPGTRLTVT.